This TCR beta chain is drawn from a study of radiation and T cells in renal cell carcinoma. The time point here: baseline pretreatment blood. Treatment of the sample: 15 Gy SBRT to primary tumor, nephrectomy 4 weeks later. Data came from immunoSEQ multiplex PCR; TCRdb stores just in-frame clones and leaves some out. The sample records roughly 100,000 clones, about 88% being singletons. V was pared by 6 bases and J by 3 bases, with 9 bases of the junction left unmatched. This CDR3 is built from 15 residues. The germline V gene has CDR1 MDHEN and CDR2 SYDVKM. The receptor was derived from a man aged 50-59 years with renal cell carcinoma. The material was blood, obtained from a patient whose treatment included radiotherapy and nephrectomy. The chain is built from TRBV28 and TRBJ1-2, with TRBD1 matching 8 bases. The CDR3 protein is CASSPGQGAYYGYTF. The CDR3 nucleotides read TGTGCCAGCAGCCCAGGGCAGGGGGCCTACTATGGCTACACCTTC.